The TCR beta chain under discussion was sequenced for a study of T cell responses to AZD1222 COVID-19 vaccine. Study-level findings and limits: Reports say nearly half of spike-specific TCRs go after unmutated variant regions.

Concerning this clone itself: The antigen is unknown.

This table comes from immunoSEQ multiplex PCR, and its TCRdb copy is limited to in-frame clones, with some not included. The table records some 96,000 clones, about nine tenths of them present only once. The V and J ends lost 3 bases and 5 bases respectively, with 11 bases between them. The length of the CDR3 is 14 residues. The germline gives CDR1 SNHLY, CDR2 FYNNEI. Sequencing was performed on peripheral blood, taken 28 days after the second AZD1222 dose. The chain recombines TRBV2 with TRBJ1-5, with D possibly TRBD1 on 5 matching bases. This receptor was identified in an adult who received the AZD1222 COVID-19 vaccine. The DNA for the CDR3 is TGTGCCAGCAGTGAGGGACCTGGACATCAGCCCCAGCATTTT. This sequence encodes CASSEGPGHQPQHF.